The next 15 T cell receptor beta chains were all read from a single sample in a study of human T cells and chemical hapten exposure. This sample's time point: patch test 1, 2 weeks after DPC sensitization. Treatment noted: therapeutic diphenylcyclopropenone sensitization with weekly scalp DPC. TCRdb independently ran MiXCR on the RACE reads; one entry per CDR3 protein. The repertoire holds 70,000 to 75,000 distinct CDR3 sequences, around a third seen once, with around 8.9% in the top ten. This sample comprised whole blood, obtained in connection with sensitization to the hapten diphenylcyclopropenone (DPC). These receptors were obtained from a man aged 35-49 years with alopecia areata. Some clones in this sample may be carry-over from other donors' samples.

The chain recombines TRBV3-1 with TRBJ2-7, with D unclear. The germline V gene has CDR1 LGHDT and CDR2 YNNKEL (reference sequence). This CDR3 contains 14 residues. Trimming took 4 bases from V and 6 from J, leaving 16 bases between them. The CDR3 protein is CASSPVARLGEQYF. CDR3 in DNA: TGTGCCAGCAGCCCCGTCGCGAGACTGGGCGAGCAGTACTTC.

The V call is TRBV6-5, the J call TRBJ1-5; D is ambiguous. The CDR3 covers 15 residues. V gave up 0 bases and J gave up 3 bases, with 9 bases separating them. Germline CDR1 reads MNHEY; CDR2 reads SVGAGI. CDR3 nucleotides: TGTGCCAGCAGTTACTCCGGGGTCGACAATCAGCCCCAGCATTTT. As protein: CASSYSGVDNQPQHF.

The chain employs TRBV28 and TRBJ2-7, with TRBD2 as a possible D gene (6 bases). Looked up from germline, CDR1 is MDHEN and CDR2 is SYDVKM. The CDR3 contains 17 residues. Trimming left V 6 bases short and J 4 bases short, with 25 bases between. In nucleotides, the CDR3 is TGTGCCAGCAGCTCTATTGGGGGGATTTCATACGATTACGAGCAGTACTTC. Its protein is CASSSIGGISYDYEQYF.

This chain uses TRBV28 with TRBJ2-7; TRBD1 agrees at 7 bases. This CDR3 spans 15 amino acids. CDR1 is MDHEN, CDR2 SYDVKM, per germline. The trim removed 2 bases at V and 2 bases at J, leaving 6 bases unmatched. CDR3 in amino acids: CASSLGTVTTYEQYF. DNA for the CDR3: TGTGCCAGCAGTTTAGGGACAGTTACTACCTACGAGCAGTACTTC.

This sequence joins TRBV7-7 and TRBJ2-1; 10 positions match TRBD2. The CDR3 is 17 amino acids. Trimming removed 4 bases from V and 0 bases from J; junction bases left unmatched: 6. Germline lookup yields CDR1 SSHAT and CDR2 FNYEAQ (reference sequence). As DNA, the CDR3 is TGTGCCAGCAGCTCGACTAGCGGGCGGAGCTCCTACAATGAGCAGTTCTTC. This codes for CASSSTSGRSSYNEQFF.

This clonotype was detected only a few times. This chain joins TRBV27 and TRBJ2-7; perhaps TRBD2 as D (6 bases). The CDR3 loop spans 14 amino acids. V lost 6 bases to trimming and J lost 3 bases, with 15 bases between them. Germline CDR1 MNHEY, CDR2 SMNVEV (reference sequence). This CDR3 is CASSPGTGVYEQYF. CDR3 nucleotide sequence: TGTGCCAGCAGCCCCGGGACTGGCGTCTACGAGCAGTACTTC.

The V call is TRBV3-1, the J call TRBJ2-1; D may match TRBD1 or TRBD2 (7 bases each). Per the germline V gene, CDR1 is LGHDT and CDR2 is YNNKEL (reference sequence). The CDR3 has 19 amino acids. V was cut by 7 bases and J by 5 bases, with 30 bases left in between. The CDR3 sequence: CASKGGGRRVRIQDNEQFF. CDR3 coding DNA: TGTGCCAGCAAAGGGGGCGGGAGAAGGGTACGAATTCAGGACAATGAGCAGTTCTTC.

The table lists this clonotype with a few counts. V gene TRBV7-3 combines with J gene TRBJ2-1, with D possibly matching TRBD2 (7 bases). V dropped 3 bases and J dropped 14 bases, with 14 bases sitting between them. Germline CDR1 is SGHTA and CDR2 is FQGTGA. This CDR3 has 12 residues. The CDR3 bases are TGTGCCAGCAGCTTTGGCGGGGGCGGGAAGTTCTTC. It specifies CASSFGGGGKFF.

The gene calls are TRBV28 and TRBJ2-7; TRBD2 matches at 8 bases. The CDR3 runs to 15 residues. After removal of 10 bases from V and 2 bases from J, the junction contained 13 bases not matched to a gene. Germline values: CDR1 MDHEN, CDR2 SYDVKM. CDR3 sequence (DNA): TGTGCCACCCTCCGGGTAGCGGGGTTTCCCTACGAGCAGTACTTC. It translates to CATLRVAGFPYEQYF.

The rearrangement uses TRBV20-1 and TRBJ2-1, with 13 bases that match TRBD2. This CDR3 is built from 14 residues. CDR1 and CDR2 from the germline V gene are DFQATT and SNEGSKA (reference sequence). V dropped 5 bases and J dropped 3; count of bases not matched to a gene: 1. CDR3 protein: CSAGTSGVYNEQFF. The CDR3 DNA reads TGCAGTGCTGGGACTAGCGGGGTCTACAATGAGCAGTTCTTC.

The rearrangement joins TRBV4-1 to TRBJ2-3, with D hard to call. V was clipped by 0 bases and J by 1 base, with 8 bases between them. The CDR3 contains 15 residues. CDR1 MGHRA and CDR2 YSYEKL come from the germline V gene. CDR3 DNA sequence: TGCGCCAGCAGCCAAGAGTTGGTTCGCACAGATACGCAGTATTTT. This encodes CASSQELVRTDTQYF.

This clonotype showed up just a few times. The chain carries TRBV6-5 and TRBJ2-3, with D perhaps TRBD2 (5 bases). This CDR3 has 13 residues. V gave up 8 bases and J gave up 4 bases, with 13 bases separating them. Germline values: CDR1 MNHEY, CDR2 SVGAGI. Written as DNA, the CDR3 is TGTGCCAGCCGCCTAGCTATCCCAGATACGCAGTATTTT. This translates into CASRLAIPDTQYF.

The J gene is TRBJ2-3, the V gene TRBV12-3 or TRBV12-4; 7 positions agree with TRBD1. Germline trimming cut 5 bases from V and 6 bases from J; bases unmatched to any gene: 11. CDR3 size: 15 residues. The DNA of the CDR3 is TGTGCCAGCAGTGCGACAGGGTCAACTGGGGATACGCAGTATTTT. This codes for CASSATGSTGDTQYF.

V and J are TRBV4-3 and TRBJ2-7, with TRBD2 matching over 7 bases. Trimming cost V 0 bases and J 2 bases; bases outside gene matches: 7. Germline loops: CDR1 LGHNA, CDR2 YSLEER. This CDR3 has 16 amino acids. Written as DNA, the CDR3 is TGCGCCAGCAGCCAAGATCCGCGTCGGGGGGCCTACGAGCAGTACTTC. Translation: CASSQDPRRGAYEQYF.

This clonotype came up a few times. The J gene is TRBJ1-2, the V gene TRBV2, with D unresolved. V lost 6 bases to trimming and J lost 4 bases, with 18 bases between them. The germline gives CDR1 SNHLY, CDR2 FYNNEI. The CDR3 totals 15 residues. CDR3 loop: CASRGLEGRTYGYTF. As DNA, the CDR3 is TGTGCCAGCAGGGGCTTGGAAGGACGGACCTATGGCTACACCTTC.